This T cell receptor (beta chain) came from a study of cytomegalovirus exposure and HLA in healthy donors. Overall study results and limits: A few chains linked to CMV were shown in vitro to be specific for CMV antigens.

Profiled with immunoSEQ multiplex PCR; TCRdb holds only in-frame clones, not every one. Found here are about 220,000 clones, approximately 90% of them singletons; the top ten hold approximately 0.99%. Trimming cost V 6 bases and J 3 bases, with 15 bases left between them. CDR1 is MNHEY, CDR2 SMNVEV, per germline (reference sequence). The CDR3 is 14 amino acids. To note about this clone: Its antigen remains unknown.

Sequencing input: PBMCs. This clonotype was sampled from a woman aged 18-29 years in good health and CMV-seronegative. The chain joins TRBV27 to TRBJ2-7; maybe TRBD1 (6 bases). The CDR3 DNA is TGTGCCAGCAGGGAGCAGGGGACAATCTACGAGCAGTACTTC. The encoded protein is CASREQGTIYEQYF.